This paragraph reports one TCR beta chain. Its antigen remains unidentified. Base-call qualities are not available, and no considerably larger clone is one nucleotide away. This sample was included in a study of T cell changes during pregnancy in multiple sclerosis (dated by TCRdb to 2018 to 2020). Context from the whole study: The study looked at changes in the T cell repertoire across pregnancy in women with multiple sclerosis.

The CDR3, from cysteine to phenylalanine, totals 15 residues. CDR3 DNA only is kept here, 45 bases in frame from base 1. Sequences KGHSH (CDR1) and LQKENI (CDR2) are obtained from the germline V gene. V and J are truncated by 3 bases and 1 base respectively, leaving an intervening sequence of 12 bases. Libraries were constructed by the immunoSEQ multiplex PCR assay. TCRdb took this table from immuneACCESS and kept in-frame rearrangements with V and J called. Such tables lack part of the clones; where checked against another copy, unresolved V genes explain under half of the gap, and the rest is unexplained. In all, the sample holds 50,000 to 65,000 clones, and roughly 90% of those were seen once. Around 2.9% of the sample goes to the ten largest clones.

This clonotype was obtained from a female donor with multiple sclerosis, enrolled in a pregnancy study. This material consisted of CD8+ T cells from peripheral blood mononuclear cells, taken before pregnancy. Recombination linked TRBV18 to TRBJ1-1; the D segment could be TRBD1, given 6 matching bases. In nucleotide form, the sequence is TGTGCCAGCTCACCTGTACAGGGTGGGAACACTGAAGCTTTCTTT. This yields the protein CASSPVQGGNTEAFF. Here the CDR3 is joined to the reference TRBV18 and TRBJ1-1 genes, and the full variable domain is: NAGVMQNPRHLVRRRGQEARLRCSPMKGHSHVYWYRQLPEEGLKFMVYLQKENIIDESGMPKERFSAEFPKEGPSILRIQQVVRGDSAAYFCASSPVQGGNTEAFFGQGTRLTVV.